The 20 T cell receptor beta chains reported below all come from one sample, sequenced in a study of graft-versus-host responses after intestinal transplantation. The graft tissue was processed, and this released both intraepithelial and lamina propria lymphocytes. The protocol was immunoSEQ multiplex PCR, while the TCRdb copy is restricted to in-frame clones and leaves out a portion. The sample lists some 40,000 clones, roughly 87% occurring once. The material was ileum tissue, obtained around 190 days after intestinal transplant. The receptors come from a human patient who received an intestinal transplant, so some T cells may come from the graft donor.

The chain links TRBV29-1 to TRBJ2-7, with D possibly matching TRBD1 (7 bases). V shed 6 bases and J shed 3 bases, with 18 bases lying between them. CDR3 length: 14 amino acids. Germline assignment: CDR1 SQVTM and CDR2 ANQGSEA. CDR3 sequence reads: CSVAGTVGGYEQYF. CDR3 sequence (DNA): TGCAGCGTCGCGGGGACAGTAGGAGGCTACGAGCAGTACTTC.

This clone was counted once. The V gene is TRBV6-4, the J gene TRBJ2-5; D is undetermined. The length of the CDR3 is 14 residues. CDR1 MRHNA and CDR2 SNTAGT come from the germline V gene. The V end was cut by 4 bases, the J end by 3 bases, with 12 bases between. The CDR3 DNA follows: TGTGCCAGCAGTGGCCCCCCCAATGAAGAGACCCAGTACTTC. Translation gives CASSGPPNEETQYF.

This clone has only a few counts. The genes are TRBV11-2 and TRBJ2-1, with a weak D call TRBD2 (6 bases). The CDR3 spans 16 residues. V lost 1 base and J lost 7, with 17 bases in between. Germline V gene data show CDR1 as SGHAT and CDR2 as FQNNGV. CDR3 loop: CASSLVRGGRRNEQFF. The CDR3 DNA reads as TGTGCCAGCAGCTTAGTTAGGGGAGGTAGGAGGAATGAGCAGTTCTTC.

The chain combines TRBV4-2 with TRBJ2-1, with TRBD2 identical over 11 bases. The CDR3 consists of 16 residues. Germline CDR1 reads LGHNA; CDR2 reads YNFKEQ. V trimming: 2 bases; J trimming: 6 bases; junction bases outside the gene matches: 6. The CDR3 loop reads CASSQRIAGGGNEQFF. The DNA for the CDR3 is TGTGCCAGCAGCCAACGGATAGCGGGAGGGGGCAATGAGCAGTTCTTC.

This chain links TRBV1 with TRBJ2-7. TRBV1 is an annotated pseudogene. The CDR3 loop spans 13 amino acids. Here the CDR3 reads CTSSQEGSYEQYF. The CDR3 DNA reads TGCACCAGCAGCCAAGAGGGTTCCTACGAGCAGTACTTC.

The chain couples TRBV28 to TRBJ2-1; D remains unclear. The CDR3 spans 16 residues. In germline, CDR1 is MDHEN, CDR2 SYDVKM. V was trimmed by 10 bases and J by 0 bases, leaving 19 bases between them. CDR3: CATGPPADSSYNEQFF. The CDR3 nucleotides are TGTGCCACCGGGCCCCCGGCGGATAGCTCCTACAATGAGCAGTTCTTC.

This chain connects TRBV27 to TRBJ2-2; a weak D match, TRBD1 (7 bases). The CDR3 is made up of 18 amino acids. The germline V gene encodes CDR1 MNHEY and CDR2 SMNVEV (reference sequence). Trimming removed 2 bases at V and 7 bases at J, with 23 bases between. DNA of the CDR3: TGTGCCAGCAGTTTAAACCGCAGGGGGGCAGGGAGTGGCGGGGAGCTGTTTTTT. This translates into CASSLNRRGAGSGGELFF.

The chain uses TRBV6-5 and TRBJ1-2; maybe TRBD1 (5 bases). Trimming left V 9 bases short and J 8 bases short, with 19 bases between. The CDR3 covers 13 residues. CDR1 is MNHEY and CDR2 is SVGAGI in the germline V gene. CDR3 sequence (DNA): TGTGCCAGTCTCAGCAGGGCCGGGGGGGGCTACACCTTC. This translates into CASLSRAGGGYTF.

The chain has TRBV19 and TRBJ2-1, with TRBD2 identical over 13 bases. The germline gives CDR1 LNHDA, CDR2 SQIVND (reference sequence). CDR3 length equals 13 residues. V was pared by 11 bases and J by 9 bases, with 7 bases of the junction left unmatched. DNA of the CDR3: TGTGCCGGGTCCGGGACTAGCGGGACTGAGCAGTTCTTC. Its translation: CAGSGTSGTEQFF.

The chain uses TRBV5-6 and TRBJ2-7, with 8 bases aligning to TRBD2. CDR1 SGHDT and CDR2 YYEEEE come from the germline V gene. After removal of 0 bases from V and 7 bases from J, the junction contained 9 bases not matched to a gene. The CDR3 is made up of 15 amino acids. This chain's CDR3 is CASSLGGGLAGEQYF. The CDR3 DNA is TGTGCCAGCAGCTTGGGGGGCGGACTAGCTGGGGAGCAGTACTTC.

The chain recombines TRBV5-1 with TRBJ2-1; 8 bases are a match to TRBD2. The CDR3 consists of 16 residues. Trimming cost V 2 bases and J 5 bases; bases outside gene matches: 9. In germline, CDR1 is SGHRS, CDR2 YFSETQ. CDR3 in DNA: TGCGCCAGCAGCTTTACCAGCGGGAGTCTCCACAATGAGCAGTTCTTC. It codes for CASSFTSGSLHNEQFF. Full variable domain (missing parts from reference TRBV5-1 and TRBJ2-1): KAGVTQTPRYLIKTRGQQVTLSCSPISGHRSVSWYQQTPGQGLQFLFEYFSETQRNKGNFPGRFSGRQFSNSRSEMNVSTLELGDSALYLCASSFTSGSLHNEQFFGPGTRLTVL.

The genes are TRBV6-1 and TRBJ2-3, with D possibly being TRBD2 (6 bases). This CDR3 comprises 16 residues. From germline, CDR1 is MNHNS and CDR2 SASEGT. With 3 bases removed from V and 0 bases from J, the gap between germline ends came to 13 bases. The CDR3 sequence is CASSDDTSLSTDTQYF. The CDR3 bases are TGTGCCAGCAGTGATGATACTAGCTTGAGCACAGATACGCAGTATTTT.

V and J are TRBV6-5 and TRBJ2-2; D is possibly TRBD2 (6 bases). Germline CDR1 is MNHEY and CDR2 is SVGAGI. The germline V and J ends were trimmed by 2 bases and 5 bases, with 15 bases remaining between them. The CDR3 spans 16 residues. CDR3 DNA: TGTGCCAGCAGTTACGCCGTCACTAGCCCTACCGGGGAGCTGTTTTTT. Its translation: CASSYAVTSPTGELFF.

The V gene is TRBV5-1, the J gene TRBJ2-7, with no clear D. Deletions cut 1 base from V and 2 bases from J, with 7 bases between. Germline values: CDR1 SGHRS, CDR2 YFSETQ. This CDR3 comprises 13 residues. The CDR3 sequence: CASSLPVAYEQYF. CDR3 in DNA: TGCGCCAGCAGCTTGCCAGTAGCCTACGAGCAGTACTTC.

Written as DNA, the CDR3 is TGTGCCAGCAGTGAAGCTCCGCGTCTAAAGGAGACCCAGTACTTC. Translating gives CASSEAPRLKETQYF. The chain has TRBV6-1 and TRBJ2-5, with no clear D. Germline V lookup: CDR1 MNHNS, CDR2 SASEGT. This CDR3 region has 15 residues. Trimming cost V 0 bases and J 5 bases, with 13 bases left between them.

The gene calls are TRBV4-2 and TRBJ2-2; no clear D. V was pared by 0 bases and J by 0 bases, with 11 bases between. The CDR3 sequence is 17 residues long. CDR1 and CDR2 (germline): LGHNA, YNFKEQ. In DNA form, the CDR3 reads TGTGCCAGCAGCCAAGAAGTTGGTTACGCGAACACCGGGGAGCTGTTTTTT. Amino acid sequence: CASSQEVGYANTGELFF.

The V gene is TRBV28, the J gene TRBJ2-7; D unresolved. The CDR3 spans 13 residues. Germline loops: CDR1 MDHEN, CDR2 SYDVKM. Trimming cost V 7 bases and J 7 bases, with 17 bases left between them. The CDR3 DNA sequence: TGTGCCAGCACCAGCCGGCCTAGTGGTGAGCAGTACTTC. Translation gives CASTSRPSGEQYF.

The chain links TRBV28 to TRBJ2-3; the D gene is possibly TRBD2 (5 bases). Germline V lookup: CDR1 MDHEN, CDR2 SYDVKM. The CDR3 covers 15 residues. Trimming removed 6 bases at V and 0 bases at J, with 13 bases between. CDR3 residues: CASSPSSLSTDTQYF. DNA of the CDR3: TGTGCCAGCAGCCCTTCTAGCCTTAGCACAGATACGCAGTATTTT.

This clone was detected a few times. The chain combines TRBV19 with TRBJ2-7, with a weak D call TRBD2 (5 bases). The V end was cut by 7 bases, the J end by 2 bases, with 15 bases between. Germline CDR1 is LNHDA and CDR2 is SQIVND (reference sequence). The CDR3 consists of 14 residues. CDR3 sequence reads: CASKRAVQTYEQYF. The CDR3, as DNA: TGTGCCAGTAAGAGGGCAGTTCAGACCTACGAGCAGTACTTC.

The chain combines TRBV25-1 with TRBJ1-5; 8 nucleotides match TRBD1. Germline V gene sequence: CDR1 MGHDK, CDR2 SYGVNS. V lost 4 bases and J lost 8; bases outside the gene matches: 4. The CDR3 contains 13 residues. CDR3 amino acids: CASSGTGYKPQHF. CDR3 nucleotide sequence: TGTGCCAGCAGTGGGACAGGGTATAAGCCCCAGCATTTT.